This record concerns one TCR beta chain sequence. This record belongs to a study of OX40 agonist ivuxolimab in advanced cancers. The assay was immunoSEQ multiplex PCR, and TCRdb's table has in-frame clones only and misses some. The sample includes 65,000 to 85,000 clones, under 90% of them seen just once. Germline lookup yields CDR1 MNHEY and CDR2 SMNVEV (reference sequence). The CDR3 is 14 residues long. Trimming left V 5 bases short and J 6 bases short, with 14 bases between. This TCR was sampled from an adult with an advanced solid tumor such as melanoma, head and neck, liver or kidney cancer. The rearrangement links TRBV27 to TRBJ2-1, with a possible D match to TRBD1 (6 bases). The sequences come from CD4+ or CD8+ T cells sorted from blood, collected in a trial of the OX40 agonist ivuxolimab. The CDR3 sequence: CASSGDRWANEQFF. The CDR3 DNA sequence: TGTGCCAGCAGTGGCGACAGGTGGGCCAATGAGCAGTTCTTC.